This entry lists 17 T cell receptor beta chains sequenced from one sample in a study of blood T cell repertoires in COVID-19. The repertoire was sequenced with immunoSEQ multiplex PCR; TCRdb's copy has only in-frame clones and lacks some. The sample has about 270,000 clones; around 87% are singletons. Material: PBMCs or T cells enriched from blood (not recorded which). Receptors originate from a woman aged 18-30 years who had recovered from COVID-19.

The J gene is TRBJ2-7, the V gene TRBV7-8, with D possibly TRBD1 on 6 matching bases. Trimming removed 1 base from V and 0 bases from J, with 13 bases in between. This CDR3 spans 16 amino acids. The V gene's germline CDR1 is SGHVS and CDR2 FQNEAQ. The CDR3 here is CASSLDRDGLSYEQYF. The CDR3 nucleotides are TGTGCCAGCAGCTTAGACAGGGATGGACTCTCCTACGAGCAGTACTTC.

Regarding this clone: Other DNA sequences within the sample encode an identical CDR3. The CDR3: CASSLGGGAYNEQFF. The CDR3 DNA reads TGTGCCAGCAGCTTAGGAGGGGGGGCCTACAATGAGCAGTTCTTC. The chain employs TRBV11-3 and TRBJ2-1; possibly TRBD2 for D (7 bases). Trimming took off 1 base at V and 2 bases at J, with 9 bases between the two ends. The germline V gene encodes CDR1 SGHNT and CDR2 YENEEA. This CDR3 spans 15 amino acids. The whole variable domain, remainder taken from reference TRBV11-3 and TRBJ2-1, is EAGVVQSPRYKIIEKKQPVAFWCNPISGHNTLYWYLQNLGQGPELLIRYENEEAVDDSQLPKDRFSAERLKGVDSTLKIQPAELGDSAVYLCASSLGGGAYNEQFFGPGTRLTVL.

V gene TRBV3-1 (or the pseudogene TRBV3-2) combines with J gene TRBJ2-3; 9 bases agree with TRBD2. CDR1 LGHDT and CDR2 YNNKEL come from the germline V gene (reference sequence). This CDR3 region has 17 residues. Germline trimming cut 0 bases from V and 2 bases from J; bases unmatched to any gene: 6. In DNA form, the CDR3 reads TGTGCCAGCAGCCAAGATTTAGCGGGGGCCCCCACAGATACGCAGTATTTT. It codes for CASSQDLAGAPTDTQYF.

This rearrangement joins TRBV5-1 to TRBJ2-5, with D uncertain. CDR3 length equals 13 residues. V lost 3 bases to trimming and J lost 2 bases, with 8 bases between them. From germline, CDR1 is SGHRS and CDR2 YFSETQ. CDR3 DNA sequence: TGCGCCAGCAGCTCGCCAGGACAAGAGACCCAGTACTTC. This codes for CASSSPGQETQYF.

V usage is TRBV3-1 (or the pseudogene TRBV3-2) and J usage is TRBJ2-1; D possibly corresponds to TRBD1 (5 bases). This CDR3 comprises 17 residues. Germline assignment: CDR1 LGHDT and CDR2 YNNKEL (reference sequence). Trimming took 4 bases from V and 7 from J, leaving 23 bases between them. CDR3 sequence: CASSPTASGRVGNEQFF. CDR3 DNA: TGTGCCAGCAGCCCCACCGCGTCCGGCAGGGTGGGGAATGAGCAGTTCTTC.

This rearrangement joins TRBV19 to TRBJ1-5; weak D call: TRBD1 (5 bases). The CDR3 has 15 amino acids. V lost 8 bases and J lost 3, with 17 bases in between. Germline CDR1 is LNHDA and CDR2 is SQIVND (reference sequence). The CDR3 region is CASASPWGDNQPQHF. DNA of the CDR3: TGTGCCAGTGCATCTCCGTGGGGGGACAATCAGCCCCAGCATTTT. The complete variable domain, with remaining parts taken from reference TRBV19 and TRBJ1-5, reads DGGITQSPKYLFRKEGQNVTLSCEQNLNHDAMYWYRQDPGQGLRLIYYSQIVNDFQKGDIAEGYSVSREKKESFPLTVTSAQKNPTAFYLCASASPWGDNQPQHFGDGTRLSIL.

Here the CDR3 reads CASRRGIGLGSNYGYTF. The CDR3 region has the DNA TGTGCCAGCAGACGGGGTATAGGGTTAGGATCTAACTATGGCTACACCTTC. This sequence joins TRBV27 and TRBJ1-2; D not resolved. The V end was cut by 6 bases, the J end by 0 bases, with 20 bases between. The CDR3 runs 17 residues. CDR1 is MNHEY and CDR2 is SMNVEV in the germline V gene (reference sequence).

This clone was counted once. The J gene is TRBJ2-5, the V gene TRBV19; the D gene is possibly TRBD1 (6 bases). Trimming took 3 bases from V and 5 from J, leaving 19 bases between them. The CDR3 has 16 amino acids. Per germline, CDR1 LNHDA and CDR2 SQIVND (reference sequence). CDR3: CASSITARGIWETQYF. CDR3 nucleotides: TGTGCCAGTAGTATTACGGCTAGGGGGATATGGGAGACCCAGTACTTC. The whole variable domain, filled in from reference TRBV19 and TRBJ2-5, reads DGGITQSPKYLFRKEGQNVTLSCEQNLNHDAMYWYRQDPGQGLRLIYYSQIVNDFQKGDIAEGYSVSREKKESFPLTVTSAQKNPTAFYLCASSITARGIWETQYFGPGTRLLVL.

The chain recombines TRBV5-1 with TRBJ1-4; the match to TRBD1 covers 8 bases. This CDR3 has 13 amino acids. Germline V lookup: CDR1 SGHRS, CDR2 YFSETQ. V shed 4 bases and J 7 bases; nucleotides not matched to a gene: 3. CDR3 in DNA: TGCGCCAGCAGCCCGACAGGGGTTGAAAAACTGTTTTTT. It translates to CASSPTGVEKLFF. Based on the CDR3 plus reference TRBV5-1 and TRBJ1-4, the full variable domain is KAGVTQTPRYLIKTRGQQVTLSCSPISGHRSVSWYQQTPGQGLQFLFEYFSETQRNKGNFPGRFSGRQFSNSRSEMNVSTLELGDSALYLCASSPTGVEKLFFGSGTQLSVL.

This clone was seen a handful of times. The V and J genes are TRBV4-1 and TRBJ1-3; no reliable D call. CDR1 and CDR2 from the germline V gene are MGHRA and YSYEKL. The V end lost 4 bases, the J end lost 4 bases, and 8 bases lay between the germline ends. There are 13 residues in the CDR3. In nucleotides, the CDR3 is TGCGCCAGCAGCCTTCCGGGGGGAAACACCATATATTTT. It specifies CASSLPGGNTIYF.

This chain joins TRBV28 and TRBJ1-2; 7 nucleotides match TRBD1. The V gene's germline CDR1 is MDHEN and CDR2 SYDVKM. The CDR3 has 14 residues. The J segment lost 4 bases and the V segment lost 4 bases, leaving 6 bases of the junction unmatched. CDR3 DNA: TGTGCCAGCAGTTCAATACAGGGGATCTATGGCTACACCTTC. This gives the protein CASSSIQGIYGYTF.

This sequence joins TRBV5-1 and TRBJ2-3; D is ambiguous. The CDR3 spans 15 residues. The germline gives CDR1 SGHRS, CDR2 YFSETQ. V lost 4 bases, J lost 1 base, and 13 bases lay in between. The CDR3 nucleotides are TGCGCCAGCAGCCCGATGGATCGGGGCACAGATACGCAGTATTTT. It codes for CASSPMDRGTDTQYF.

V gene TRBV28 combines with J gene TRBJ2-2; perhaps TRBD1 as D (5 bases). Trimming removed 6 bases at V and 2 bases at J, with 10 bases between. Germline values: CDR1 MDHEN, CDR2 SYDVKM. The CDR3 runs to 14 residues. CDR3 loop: CASRQGTNTGELFF. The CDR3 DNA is TGTGCCAGCAGGCAGGGAACTAACACCGGGGAGCTGTTTTTT.

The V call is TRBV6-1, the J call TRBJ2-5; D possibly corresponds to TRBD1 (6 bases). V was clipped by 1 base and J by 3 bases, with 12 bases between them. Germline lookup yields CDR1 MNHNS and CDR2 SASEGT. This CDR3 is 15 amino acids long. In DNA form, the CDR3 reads TGTGCCAGCAGTGAAGGGACAGACTACAAAGAGACCCAGTACTTC. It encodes CASSEGTDYKETQYF.

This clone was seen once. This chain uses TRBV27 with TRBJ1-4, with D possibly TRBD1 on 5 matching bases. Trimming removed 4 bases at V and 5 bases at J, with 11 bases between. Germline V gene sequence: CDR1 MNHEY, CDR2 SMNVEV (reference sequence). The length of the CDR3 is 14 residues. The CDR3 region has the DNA TGTGCCAGCAGTTCAGTATCAGGGAATGAAAAACTGTTTTTT. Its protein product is CASSSVSGNEKLFF.

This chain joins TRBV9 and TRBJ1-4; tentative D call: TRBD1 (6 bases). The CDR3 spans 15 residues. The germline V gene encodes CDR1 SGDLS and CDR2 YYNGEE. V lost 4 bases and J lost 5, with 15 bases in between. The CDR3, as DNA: TGTGCCAGCAGCCCGAGGACAGATACGAATGAAAAACTGTTTTTT. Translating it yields CASSPRTDTNEKLFF.

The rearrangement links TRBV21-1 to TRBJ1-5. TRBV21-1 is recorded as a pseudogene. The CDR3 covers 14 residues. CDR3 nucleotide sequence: TGTGCCAGCAGCAAAGGCGGGGACAATCAGCCCCAGCATTTT. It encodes CASSKGGDNQPQHF.